This note documents a single T cell receptor (beta chain) sequence. The target antigen is unknown. The data derive from a study of T cells after yellow fever vaccination. TCRdb reanalysed the 5' RACE reads using MiXCR and keeps one entry per CDR3 protein. The sample includes 300,000 or so distinct CDR3 sequences, about 6.9% of them seen just once. This CDR3 is 12 amino acids long. V lost 6 bases and J lost 12; bases outside the gene matches: 7. Study observations and caveats: The CD4 and CD8 compartments had a small share of their clonotypes in common.

The source material was PBMCs, sampled more than 35 days after the first yellow fever vaccination. This TCR came from a man between 18 and 29 years old who received the YFV17D yellow fever vaccine. The chain employs TRBV12-3 or TRBV12-4 and TRBJ2-1; TRBD2 matches at 8 bases. CDR3 residues: CASRASGGGQFF. In DNA, the CDR3 is TGTGCCAGCAGAGCAAGCGGGGGCGGGCAGTTCTTC.